This T cell receptor beta chain was recorded in a study of cytomegalovirus exposure and HLA in healthy donors. PCR involved 60 Vbeta and 13 Jbeta primers. TCRdb's table, derived via immunoSEQ multiplex PCR, lists solely in-frame clones and lacks some. The top ten hold roughly 1.5% of the sample, which has some 160,000 clones, roughly four fifths seen once. General study results and limits: Overall, approximately 150 TCR beta chains were annotated as cytomegalovirus-associated. Follow-up analysis seemed to connect common viral pathogens with several of the most significant clusters identified. Later analysis revealed greater clonal expansion in HLA-associated TCR beta chains than in equally common others.

With regard to this clone: As yet, its antigen is unknown.

This CDR3 spans 13 amino acids. Germline CDR1 SNHLY, CDR2 FYNNEI. Trimming shortened V by 6 bases and J by 1 base, and 9 bases separated the two germline ends. The sequenced material came from PBMCs. This receptor was obtained from a middle-aged man in good health and CMV-seronegative. The genes are TRBV2 and TRBJ1-1; unclear D gene. The CDR3, as DNA: TGTGCCAGCAGAACGGAGGGGAACACTGAAGCTTTCTTT. Residues: CASRTEGNTEAFF.